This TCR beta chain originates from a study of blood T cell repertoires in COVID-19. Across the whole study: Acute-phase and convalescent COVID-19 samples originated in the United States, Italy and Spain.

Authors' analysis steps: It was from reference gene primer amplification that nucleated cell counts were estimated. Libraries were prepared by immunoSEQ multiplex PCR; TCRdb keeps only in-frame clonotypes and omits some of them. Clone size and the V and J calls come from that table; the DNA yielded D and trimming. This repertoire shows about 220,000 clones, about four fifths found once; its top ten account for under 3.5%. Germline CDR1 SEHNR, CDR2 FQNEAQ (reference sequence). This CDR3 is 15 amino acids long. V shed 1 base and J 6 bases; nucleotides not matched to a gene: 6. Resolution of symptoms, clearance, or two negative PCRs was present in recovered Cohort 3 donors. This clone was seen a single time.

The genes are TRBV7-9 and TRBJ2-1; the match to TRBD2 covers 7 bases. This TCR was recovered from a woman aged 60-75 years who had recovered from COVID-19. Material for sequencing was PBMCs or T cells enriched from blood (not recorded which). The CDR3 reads CASSLGLAEFNEQFF. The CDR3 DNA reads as TGTGCCAGCAGCTTAGGGCTAGCGGAATTCAATGAGCAGTTCTTC.